The sequence of this T cell receptor (beta chain) was determined in a study of T cell responses to AZD1222 COVID-19 vaccine. Across the whole study: The study pooled second doses at about 4 or about 12 weeks.

Study-level results: Donors were chiefly white British, with a greater number of females, and clonal diversity was perhaps underestimated. Targeting of unmutated variant regions was reportedly seen in nearly half of spike-specific TCRs.

The CDR3 has 14 amino acids. CDR1 and CDR2 (germline): LNHDA, SQIVND (reference sequence). V shed 6 bases and J shed 4 bases, with 12 bases lying between them. Comments on this clone: What it binds is not known.

Sequenced by immunoSEQ multiplex PCR; TCRdb stores in-frame clones only, minus some. Here the sample spans 90,000 to 150,000 clones, 75% to 90% being singletons. The TCR comes from an adult in good health. The sample here was peripheral blood, taken on day 0 of AZD1222 vaccination. The rearrangement joins TRBV19 to TRBJ2-2, with D uncertain. CDR3 sequence: CASRDLGGTGELFF. For the CDR3, the DNA is TGTGCCAGTAGGGACCTAGGCGGCACCGGGGAGCTGTTTTTT.